This T cell receptor beta chain was profiled in a study of siplizumab effects on memory and regulatory T cells. Study conclusions and caveats: Major contributors to the alloresponse seemed to be naive T cells, which also appeared more diverse than memory cells.

Sequenced by immunoSEQ multiplex PCR; TCRdb stores in-frame clones only, minus some. Of 120,000 or so clones in the sample, roughly 92% are singletons; the top ten hold about 1.5%. About this clone itself: What it binds is unknown.

Germline-derived CDR1 and CDR2 are SGHRS and YFSETQ. Trimming removed 1 base from V and 0 bases from J, with 10 bases in between. The CDR3 has 15 residues. This chain links TRBV5-1 with TRBJ1-1; tentatively, D is TRBD1 (5 bases). Sequences were obtained from CD4+ T cells sorted from blood. The sequence derives from a human donor in good health. The CDR3 loop is CASSLSGGLNTEAFF. The CDR3 DNA reads TGCGCCAGCAGCTTGTCTGGGGGGTTGAACACTGAAGCTTTCTTT. Full variable domain (remainder filled in from reference TRBV5-1 and TRBJ1-1): KAGVTQTPRYLIKTRGQQVTLSCSPISGHRSVSWYQQTPGQGLQFLFEYFSETQRNKGNFPGRFSGRQFSNSRSEMNVSTLELGDSALYLCASSLSGGLNTEAFFGQGTRLTVV.